Listed here are 5 T cell receptor beta chains from one sample, sequenced in a study of control samples from healthy donors and cancer patients. Data came from immunoSEQ multiplex PCR; TCRdb stores just in-frame clones and leaves some out. The sample holds under 140,000 clones, 85% to 90% seen once. Material for sequencing was PBMCs. These receptor sequences come from an older woman with lung cancer.

The rearrangement uses TRBV7-9 and TRBJ1-4; D call uncertain. Germline-derived CDR1 and CDR2 are SEHNR and FQNEAQ (reference sequence). The ends were cut back, 2 bases at V and 3 bases at J, with 7 bases in the middle. This CDR3 contains 14 residues. The CDR3 loop reads CASSLMAANEKLFF. Written as DNA, the CDR3 is TGTGCCAGCAGCTTAATGGCGGCTAATGAAAAACTGTTTTTT. Based on the CDR3 plus reference TRBV7-9 and TRBJ1-4, the full variable domain is DTGVSQNPRHKITKRGQNVTFRCDPISEHNRLYWYRQTLGQGPEFLTYFQNEAQLEKSRLLSDRFSAERPKGSFSTLEIQRTEQGDSAMYLCASSLMAANEKLFFGSGTQLSVL.

This clone has only one observation. This chain links TRBV29-1 with TRBJ2-5; D is unclear. CDR3 length: 10 amino acids. The germline V and J ends were trimmed by 7 bases and 5 bases, with 8 bases remaining between them. CDR1 is SQVTM and CDR2 is ANQGSEA in the germline V gene. CDR3 loop: CSAGEETQYF. The CDR3 nucleotides are TGCAGCGCCGGTGAGGAGACCCAGTACTTC.

This clone has more than one count but fewer than ten. The chain carries TRBV5-1 and TRBJ1-4; 8 bases align to TRBD1. The CDR3 is 19 amino acids. The germline V gene encodes CDR1 SGHRS and CDR2 YFSETQ. J lost 0 bases, V lost 5 bases, and 15 bases had no gene match. CDR3 sequence: CASSSQGGLGPATNEKLFF. The DNA of the CDR3 is TGCGCCAGCAGTTCACAGGGGGGCCTTGGTCCTGCAACTAATGAAAAACTGTTTTTT. The full variable domain, rest sourced from reference TRBV5-1 and TRBJ1-4, is KAGVTQTPRYLIKTRGQQVTLSCSPISGHRSVSWYQQTPGQGLQFLFEYFSETQRNKGNFPGRFSGRQFSNSRSEMNVSTLELGDSALYLCASSSQGGLGPATNEKLFFGSGTQLSVL.

In DNA, the CDR3 is TGTGCCAGCAGCGTAGGGACCAGAGCCGACGAGCAGTACTTC. Translated, it gives CASSVGTRADEQYF. The chain recombines TRBV9 with TRBJ2-7, with D unclear. V was cut by 0 bases and J by 5 bases, with 12 bases left in between. CDR3 length: 14 residues. The V gene's germline CDR1 is SGDLS and CDR2 YYNGEE.

This clone was found once. The gene calls are TRBV6-5 and TRBJ1-5; D remains unclear. The CDR3 is 15 amino acids. V was pared by 4 bases and J by 4 bases, with 14 bases between. The V gene's germline CDR1 is MNHEY and CDR2 SVGAGI. CDR3 in amino acids: CASSSLVTDNQPQHF. The CDR3 coding sequence is TGTGCCAGCAGTTCCCTAGTCACAGATAATCAGCCCCAGCATTTT.